This T cell receptor beta chain was recovered during a study of blood T cell repertoires in COVID-19. Sequencing used immunoSEQ multiplex PCR; TCRdb keeps in-frame clones, though not all of them. Of 300,000 to 400,000 clones listed, roughly 84% are singletons. The CDR3 is made up of 13 amino acids. CDR1 and CDR2 from the germline V gene are LGHDT and YNNKEL (reference sequence). V was clipped by 0 bases and J by 6 bases, with 8 bases between them. This sequence was found in a man aged 50-59 years with active or convalescent COVID-19. The V and J genes are TRBV3-1 (or the pseudogene TRBV3-2) and TRBJ1-2; D is undetermined. Material for sequencing was peripheral blood. The CDR3 DNA follows: TGTGCCAGCAGCCAAGAGGAAGGAGATGGCTACACCTTC. This encodes CASSQEEGDGYTF.